This TCR beta chain originates from a study of identical twins. Whole-study findings and limits: Interpretation of the results relied on cross-sectional statistical analysis and not on following the same donors. Recombination models fit unrelated individuals' TCR alpha sharing but underestimated twins'. Sequences that were out-of-frame, alpha and twin-shared displayed an excess of low generation probability.

From the 5' RACE reads, TCRdb called clonotypes with MiXCR, one entry per CDR3 protein. The sample includes 1.5 million to 2 million distinct CDR3 sequences, around 29% of them seen just once. Healthy Caucasians alone served as donors. There are 15 residues in the CDR3. V was clipped by 1 base and J by 3 bases; unmatched bases: 0. Germline V gene lookup returns CDR1 SGHRS and CDR2 YFSETQ. This clonotype was observed at least ten times. The antigen is unknown. J is TRBJ1-6 and V is TRBV5-1; 8 nucleotides line up with TRBD1. Sequencing was carried out using cord blood. This TCR came from a newborn girl in good health. The CDR3 DNA is TGCGCCAGCAGCTTGACAGGGGGCTATAATTCACCCCTCCACTTT. Encoded protein: CASSLTGGYNSPLHF.